What follows are 5 T cell receptor beta chains derived from one specimen sequenced in a study of PD-1 blockade in classical Hodgkin lymphoma (dated by TCRdb to about 2020). The method behind the library was the immunoSEQ multiplex PCR assay. This is the immuneACCESS table as TCRdb keeps it, with only in-frame sequences that have V and J called. A part of the clones is gone; compared with another copy, unresolved V genes explain less than half, and the rest is unexplained. The sample table lists 90,000 to 100,000 clones, 80% to 95% of them with a count of one. 2.8% of the sample is taken by the ten largest. The time point label corresponds to: cycle 1 day 1 (C1D1), immediately before nivolumab initiation. All trial patients had relapsed after autologous stem cell transplantation, with cohorts A, B and C differing in prior brentuximab vedotin exposure. This specimen consisted of peripheral blood mononuclear cells (PBMCs), obtained at baseline. The receptors were sampled from a human donor with classical Hodgkin lymphoma.

The rearrangement links TRBV2 to TRBJ1-2; 7 positions agree with TRBD1. Germline loops: CDR1 SNHLY, CDR2 FYNNEI. CDR3 length: 13 residues. Trimming at V came to 6 bases and at J to 4 bases, leaving 5 bases not matched to a gene. Here the CDR3 reads CASSEQGSYGYTF. CDR3 sequence (DNA): TGTGCCAGCAGCGAACAGGGGAGCTATGGCTACACCTTC.

The V and J genes are TRBV5-1 and TRBJ2-7; 9 positions match TRBD1. Germline CDR1 SGHRS, CDR2 YFSETQ. The CDR3 sequence is 15 residues long. J gave up 2 bases and V 4 bases, and 7 bases lay outside the gene matches. CDR3 in DNA: TGCGCCAGCAGCATCACCGGGACAGGGACCTACGAGCAGTACTTC. Translating it yields CASSITGTGTYEQYF.

The CDR3 bases are TGTGCCAGCAGCTTAGCGGGACAGGGGGTTAGTGACACTGAAGCTTTCTTT. Amino acids: CASSLAGQGVSDTEAFF. The chain is built from TRBV7-8 and TRBJ1-1; TRBD1 matches 11 bases. The CDR3 contains 17 residues. Unmatched junction bases numbered 6, after V lost 0 bases and J lost 3 bases. Per the germline V gene, CDR1 is SGHVS and CDR2 is FQNEAQ.

The chain joins TRBV11-2 to TRBJ2-5; 11 bases are shared with TRBD2. The length of the CDR3 is 15 residues. V lost 7 bases to trimming and J lost 4 bases; unmatched junction nucleotides: 8. Germline V gene data show CDR1 as SGHAT and CDR2 as FQNNGV. CDR3 bases: TGTGCCAGCACCCTTAATAGCGGGAGGGGAGAGACCCAGTACTTC. Translation gives CASTLNSGRGETQYF.

The genes are TRBV6-1 and TRBJ2-7; 7 bases align to TRBD1. CDR1 is MNHNS and CDR2 is SASEGT in the germline V gene. Trimming took 3 bases from V and 6 from J; bases not matched to a gene: 14. This CDR3 contains 16 residues. Written as DNA, the CDR3 is TGTGCCAGCAGTGATGTAGGCCGTGACAGGGATGGCGAGCAGTACTTC. Translation: CASSDVGRDRDGEQYF.